Listed here are 27 T cell receptor beta chains from one sample, sequenced in a study of blood T cell repertoires in COVID-19. The repertoire was sequenced with immunoSEQ multiplex PCR; TCRdb's copy has only in-frame clones and lacks some. This sample carries 24,000 or so clones, about nine tenths of them seen once, and the ten largest clones take over 20%. Sequencing input: peripheral blood. These receptors originate from a man between 70 and 80 years old in a cohort sampled during active COVID-19.

V is TRBV5-1 and J is TRBJ1-4; D remains unclear. The CDR3 runs 13 residues. Germline loops: CDR1 SGHRS, CDR2 YFSETQ. The V end lost 0 bases, the J end lost 4 bases, and 4 bases lay between the germline ends. Here the CDR3 DNA reads TGCGCCAGCAGCTTGGGAGGTAATGAAAAACTGTTTTTT. Translation: CASSLGGNEKLFF.

This chain joins TRBV28 and TRBJ2-7, with D possibly being TRBD2 (5 bases). The CDR3 is made up of 16 amino acids. The germline CDR1 and CDR2 sequences are MDHEN and SYDVKM. Trimming shortened V by 5 bases and J by 0 bases, and 17 bases separated the two germline ends. The CDR3 sequence: CASSEYYPRASYEQYF. The DNA for the CDR3 is TGTGCCAGCAGTGAATATTACCCGAGGGCCTCCTACGAGCAGTACTTC.

The chain carries TRBV29-1 and TRBJ2-7; D might be TRBD1 (6 bases). Germline lookup yields CDR1 SQVTM and CDR2 ANQGSEA. The V gene lost 5 bases and the J gene lost 2 bases, with 7 bases spanning the gap. This CDR3 has 11 amino acids. The CDR3: CSVWTAYEQYF. As DNA, the CDR3 is TGCAGCGTTTGGACAGCCTACGAGCAGTACTTC.

V is TRBV10-3 and J is TRBJ2-7; 7 bases map to TRBD2. With 3 bases clipped from V and 2 bases from J, the junction kept 7 bases outside the gene matches. Germline V gene lookup returns CDR1 ENHRY and CDR2 SYGVKD. The CDR3 loop spans 15 amino acids. The CDR3 loop reads CAISDGAGEPYEQYF. The CDR3 coding sequence is TGTGCCATCAGTGACGGGGCGGGAGAGCCCTACGAGCAGTACTTC.

The rearrangement links TRBV5-4 to TRBJ2-6, with 8 bases lining up with TRBD1. The CDR3 spans 17 residues. In germline, CDR1 is SGHNT, CDR2 YYREEE (reference sequence). V was clipped by 0 bases and J by 4 bases; unmatched bases: 6. The CDR3 sequence is CASSLGTGTSGANVLTF. The CDR3 nucleotides read TGTGCCAGCAGCTTGGGGACAGGGACCTCCGGGGCCAACGTCCTGACTTTC.

The chain couples TRBV7-3 to TRBJ2-1; 13 positions agree with TRBD2. The V gene end was trimmed by 5 bases and the J gene end by 9 bases; junction bases not matched to a gene: 10. The CDR3 has 16 amino acids. The germline V gene has CDR1 SGHTA and CDR2 FQGTGA. CDR3 residues: CASSPRTSGSLGEQFF. The CDR3 region has the DNA TGTGCCAGCAGCCCCCGGACTAGCGGGAGTTTAGGTGAGCAGTTCTTC. Full variable domain (outside the CDR3, taken from reference TRBV7-3 and TRBJ2-1): GAGVSQTPSNKVTEKGKYVELRCDPISGHTALYWYRQSLGQGPEFLIYFQGTGAADDSGLPNDRFFAVRPEGSVSTLKIQRTERGDSAVYLCASSPRTSGSLGEQFFGPGTRLTVL.

This chain links TRBV11-2 with TRBJ1-2; 7 bases match TRBD1. Germline values: CDR1 SGHAT, CDR2 FQNNGV. V lost 5 bases to trimming and J lost 4 bases; unmatched junction nucleotides: 10. The CDR3 contains 15 residues. The CDR3 protein is CASSPLDRPTYGYTF. The CDR3 nucleotides read TGTGCCAGCAGCCCTCTGGACAGGCCAACCTATGGCTACACCTTC.

The chain uses TRBV7-9 and TRBJ1-4; weak D call: TRBD1 (5 bases). The V gene lost 7 bases and the J gene lost 6 bases, with 15 bases spanning the gap. This CDR3 has 14 residues. Germline V lookup: CDR1 SEHNR, CDR2 FQNEAQ (reference sequence). Here the CDR3 DNA reads TGTGCCAGCAACTTCGGTAGGGGTGATGAAAAACTGTTTTTT. It yields the protein CASNFGRGDEKLFF.

The CDR3 sequence: CASSLGAGVYYEQYF. The CDR3 nucleotides are TGTGCCAGTAGTCTGGGAGCGGGAGTCTACTACGAGCAGTACTTC. The chain uses TRBV19 and TRBJ2-7, with 8 positions matching TRBD2. There are 15 residues in the CDR3. Germline V CDR1 and CDR2: LNHDA, SQIVND (reference sequence). V gave up 5 bases and J gave up 3 bases; unmatched junction bases: 9.

This clone occurred a few times. The V gene is TRBV5-4, the J gene TRBJ2-7; a weak D match, TRBD1 (6 bases). V was shortened by 2 bases and J by 5 bases, with 14 bases between the two germline ends. This CDR3 has 14 residues. CDR1 SGHNT and CDR2 YYREEE come from the germline V gene (reference sequence). CDR3 nucleotides: TGTGCCAGCAGCTTTGGACAGAGATCCCACGAGCAGTACTTC. Translated, it gives CASSFGQRSHEQYF.

The rearrangement uses TRBV20-1 and TRBJ2-4; 9 bases agree with TRBD1. The CDR3 is 14 amino acids. After removal of 3 bases from V and 3 bases from J, the junction contained 3 bases not matched to a gene. Germline values: CDR1 DFQATT, CDR2 SNEGSKA (reference sequence). The CDR3 loop is CSASGTGNKNIQYF. CDR3 bases: TGCAGTGCTAGTGGGACAGGGAACAAAAACATTCAGTACTTC.

The rearrangement joins TRBV7-2 to TRBJ1-1; D gene uncertain. CDR3 length: 13 residues. Trimming stripped 5 bases from V and 1 base from J, with 8 bases between. Germline V gene lookup returns CDR1 SGHTA and CDR2 FQGNSA. The CDR3 reads CASSPAANTEAFF. The CDR3 nucleotides are TGTGCCAGCAGCCCAGCGGCGAACACTGAAGCTTTCTTT.

With regard to this clone: One end of the junction is discordant with germline, which a read error may explain. This chain uses TRBV7-7 with TRBJ1-2; weak D call: TRBD1 (5 bases). The CDR3 has 14 residues. Germline assignment: CDR1 SSHAT and CDR2 FNYEAQ (reference sequence). The CDR3 nucleotides read TGTGCTAGCAGTCCCCTCTCCGGGGGCTATGGCTACACCTTC. Protein: CASSPLSGGYGYTF. Combining the CDR3 with reference TRBV7-7 and TRBJ1-2 gives the whole variable domain GAGVSQSPRYKVTKRGQDVTLRCDPISSHATLYWYQQALGQGPEFLTYFNYEAQPDKSGLPSDRFSAERPEGSISTLTIQRTEQRDSAMYRCASSPLSGGYGYTFGSGTRLTVV.

V is TRBV7-2 and J is TRBJ2-1; D is unresolved. This CDR3 contains 15 residues. The V gene lost 7 bases and the J gene lost 0 bases, with 13 bases spanning the gap. Looked up from germline, CDR1 is SGHTA and CDR2 is FQGNSA. In DNA form, the CDR3 reads TGTGCCAGCACCCTGACTCTGAGCTCCTACAATGAGCAGTTCTTC. Amino acid sequence: CASTLTLSSYNEQFF.

This chain joins TRBV19 and TRBJ2-7, with 9 bases lining up with TRBD2. Per germline, CDR1 LNHDA and CDR2 SQIVND (reference sequence). J gave up 1 base and V 3 bases, and 4 bases lay outside the gene matches. The CDR3 runs 15 residues. The CDR3 loop reads CASSIGLAYSYEQYF. As DNA, the CDR3 is TGTGCCAGTAGTATCGGACTAGCGTATTCCTACGAGCAGTACTTC.

The rearrangement uses TRBV18 and TRBJ2-2; 9 bases agree with TRBD1. The CDR3 is 15 residues long. Germline V CDR1 and CDR2: KGHSH, LQKENI. The junction had 4 bases not matched to a gene; V was cut back by 3 bases and J by 5 bases. In DNA form, the CDR3 reads TGTGCCAGCTCACCGACAGGGGGGCTAACCGGGGAGCTGTTTTTT. This codes for CASSPTGGLTGELFF.

The chain links TRBV5-1 to TRBJ2-4; unclear D gene. The CDR3 is 15 amino acids. Germline assignment: CDR1 SGHRS and CDR2 YFSETQ. Trimming pared 4 bases from V and 1 base from J, leaving 12 bases between. CDR3 sequence reads: CASSRMGLAKNIQYF. CDR3 coding DNA: TGCGCCAGCAGCCGTATGGGCTTGGCCAAAAACATTCAGTACTTC.

This chain links TRBV4-3 with TRBJ1-6; the D is unclear. CDR3 length: 14 residues. Looked up from germline, CDR1 is LGHNA and CDR2 is YSLEER. V shed 1 base and J shed 4 bases, with 5 bases lying between them. CDR3 protein: CASSQGQYNSPLHF. The CDR3 nucleotides are TGCGCCAGCAGCCAAGGCCAGTATAATTCACCCCTCCACTTT.

The V gene is TRBV7-2, the J gene TRBJ2-3; possible D gene TRBD2, 7 bases. Trimming pared 1 base from V and 11 bases from J, leaving 19 bases between. Per the germline V gene, CDR1 is SGHTA and CDR2 is FQGNSA. The CDR3 is 15 amino acids. The CDR3 here is CASSLEASGARGQYF. The CDR3, as DNA: TGTGCCAGCAGCTTAGAGGCTAGCGGAGCCAGGGGGCAGTATTTT.

The chain couples TRBV7-3 to TRBJ2-3, with 7 bases matching TRBD2. V was clipped by 4 bases and J by 0 bases; unmatched bases: 10. Germline CDR1 and CDR2: SGHTA and FQGTGA. The CDR3 contains 17 residues. The DNA for the CDR3 is TGTGCCAGCAGCTCCTCTCGGGGGAGGGGCAGCACAGATACGCAGTATTTT. This sequence encodes CASSSSRGRGSTDTQYF.

This chain uses TRBV5-8 with TRBJ2-5, with D possibly being TRBD1 (6 bases). The CDR3 has 14 amino acids. Germline V gene data show CDR1 as SGHTS and CDR2 as YDEGEE. V was shortened by 1 base and J by 0 bases, with 7 bases between the two germline ends. The DNA for the CDR3 is TGTGCCAGCAGCTTGACAGGGTACCAAGAGACCCAGTACTTC. Translation gives CASSLTGYQETQYF. The entire variable domain, with the rest obtained from reference TRBV5-8 and TRBJ2-5, is as follows: EAGVTQSPTHLIKTRGQQATLRCSPISGHTSVYWYQQALGLGLQFLLWYDEGEERNRGNFPPRFSGRQFPNYSSELNVNALELEDSALYLCASSLTGYQETQYFGPGTRLLVL.

This chain connects TRBV28 to TRBJ1-2; D unclear. The V gene's germline CDR1 is MDHEN and CDR2 SYDVKM. V was clipped by 10 bases and J by 9 bases, with 24 bases between them. This CDR3 has 14 amino acids. CDR3 amino acids: CATSISTYPIRYTF. The CDR3 region has the DNA TGTGCCACATCGATTTCTACCTATCCTATACGCTACACCTTC.

Written as DNA, the CDR3 is TGTGCCAGCTCACCAGGACAGGTAAAAGAGACCCAGTACTTC. As protein: CASSPGQVKETQYF. The V call is TRBV18, the J call TRBJ2-5; TRBD1 aligns across 7 bases. With V trimmed by 2 bases and J by 3 bases, 3 bases remained unmatched. Germline V gene lookup returns CDR1 KGHSH and CDR2 LQKENI. The CDR3 runs to 14 residues.

The CDR3 protein is CASSSHIGTGANTEAFF. CDR3 DNA: TGTGCCAGCAGTTCACACATAGGGACAGGGGCGAACACTGAAGCTTTCTTT. This chain connects TRBV28 to TRBJ1-1, with 10 nucleotides matching TRBD1. The CDR3 has 17 amino acids. Trimming at V came to 4 bases and at J to 1 base, leaving 9 bases not matched to a gene. CDR1 and CDR2 (germline): MDHEN, SYDVKM.

This sequence joins TRBV18 and TRBJ2-6; 10 bases map to TRBD1. The CDR3 is 17 amino acids. The germline V gene has CDR1 KGHSH and CDR2 LQKENI. J gave up 0 bases and V 3 bases, and 2 bases lay outside the gene matches. CDR3 sequence (DNA): TGTGCCAGCTCACCTGGGACAGGGGCCTCTGGGGCCAACGTCCTGACTTTC. Protein sequence: CASSPGTGASGANVLTF.

The chain employs TRBV11-1 and TRBJ2-2; D is possibly TRBD1 (5 bases). The CDR3 spans 15 residues. Per the germline V gene, CDR1 is SGHAT and CDR2 is FQDESV (reference sequence). V lost 5 bases and J lost 1, with 11 bases in between. DNA of the CDR3: TGTGCCAGCAGCCCAAACACAGGGAACACCGGGGAGCTGTTTTTT. This codes for CASSPNTGNTGELFF.

This CDR3 is CASSQVDRPGTYEQYF. The CDR3 coding sequence is TGTGCCAGCAGCCAAGTAGACAGACCAGGAACCTACGAGCAGTACTTC. The chain couples TRBV4-2 to TRBJ2-7; TRBD1 might be the D (5 bases). The germline CDR1 and CDR2 sequences are LGHNA and YNFKEQ. V shed 1 base and J shed 2 bases, with 15 bases lying between them. This CDR3 is built from 16 residues.